The present T cell receptor beta chain was sequenced within a study of cytomegalovirus exposure and HLA in healthy donors. Broader study findings: In a later analysis, HLA-associated beta chains showed higher expansion and lower generation probabilities than comparable chains.

At the time of sampling, donors were nominally healthy, though unrecorded immune exposures were likely. Comment on this clone: Its antigen is still unknown.

Germline V gene data show CDR1 as SEHNR and CDR2 as FQNEAQ (reference sequence). This CDR3 is 15 amino acids long. V lost 5 bases, J lost 8 bases, and 8 bases stayed unmatched. PCR amplification relied on 60 Vbeta primers (plus 13 Jbeta primers). Method: immunoSEQ multiplex PCR; TCRdb's copy keeps in-frame clones and lacks some. The sample has about 230,000 clones; about 85% are singletons. This TCR came from a girl aged 2-15 years in good health and CMV-seronegative. What was sequenced was PBMCs. The chain uses TRBV7-9 and TRBJ2-3; TRBD2 aligns across 12 bases. The chain's CDR3 is CASSRLAGVHGTQYF. The CDR3 DNA follows: TGTGCCAGCAGCCGACTAGCGGGGGTTCACGGTACGCAGTATTTT. Full variable domain (remainder filled in from reference TRBV7-9 and TRBJ2-3): DTGVSQNPRHKITKRGQNVTFRCDPISEHNRLYWYRQTLGQGPEFLTYFQNEAQLEKSRLLSDRFSAERPKGSFSTLEIQRTEQGDSAMYLCASSRLAGVHGTQYFGPGTRLTVL.